This T cell receptor beta chain is drawn from a study of blood T cell repertoires in COVID-19. Study summary: Collection of acute and convalescent COVID-19 samples took place in the United States, Italy and Spain. PBMCs, B-cell-depleted T cells, or T cells provided the cDNA or gDNA that made up the material.

This clone was seen only once. Original data processing: It was from reference gene primer amplification that nucleated cell counts were estimated. Sequencing used immunoSEQ multiplex PCR; TCRdb keeps in-frame clones, though not all of them. The DNA was the basis for D and trimming; V, J and clone size are from that table. The sample records about 120,000 clones, 65% to 90% being singletons. The source is a woman over 75 with acute or convalescent COVID-19. The sample consisted of peripheral blood.

The CDR3 region has the DNA TGTGCCAGCAGTTTAGACCAGGGTCAGAGAAAACTGTTTTTT. Its protein product is CASSLDQGQRKLFF. V gene TRBV28 combines with J gene TRBJ1-4; TRBD1 might be the D (5 bases). This CDR3 is 14 amino acids long. The V gene's germline CDR1 is MDHEN and CDR2 SYDVKM. Trimming left V 2 bases short and J 10 bases short, with 14 bases between.